The 22 T cell receptor beta chains below were found in one sample sequenced in a study of blood T cell repertoires in COVID-19. Some clones are missing from TCRdb's copy, which holds only in-frame ones; the method was immunoSEQ multiplex PCR. The repertoire holds 45,000 to 60,000 clones, with 90% as singletons. Material for sequencing was peripheral blood. The receptors stem from a man aged 50 to 60 with acute or convalescent COVID-19.

This chain links TRBV9 with TRBJ2-1; the match to TRBD2 covers 8 bases. The CDR3 is made up of 14 amino acids. Germline CDR1 SGDLS, CDR2 YYNGEE. V shed 0 bases, J shed 6 bases, and the junction held 2 bases outside the gene matches. CDR3 protein: CASSVATSGNEQFF. In nucleotides, the CDR3 is TGTGCCAGCAGCGTAGCTACTAGCGGCAATGAGCAGTTCTTC.

The chain links TRBV6-5 to TRBJ2-7; 10 bases agree with TRBD1. The V and J ends lost 11 bases and 5 bases, in that order; junction bases with no gene match: 12. The V gene's germline CDR1 is MNHEY and CDR2 SVGAGI. The CDR3 has 14 residues. CDR3 nucleotides: TGTGCCTCGGACCGGGACAGGGGTGTCAACGAGCAGTACTTC. Protein: CASDRDRGVNEQYF.

This clone was seen more than once but under ten times. The gene calls are TRBV7-9 and TRBJ2-2, with D possibly being TRBD2 (6 bases). There are 16 residues in the CDR3. In germline, CDR1 is SEHNR, CDR2 FQNEAQ (reference sequence). Trimming shortened V by 3 bases and J by 5 bases, and 16 bases separated the two germline ends. The CDR3 sequence: CASSFRSGVGTGELFF. Here the CDR3 DNA reads TGTGCCAGCAGCTTTAGGTCGGGAGTAGGTACCGGGGAGCTGTTTTTT.

This chain joins TRBV6-1 and TRBJ1-5, with 8 bases fitting TRBD1. With 3 bases clipped from V and 2 bases from J, the junction kept 6 bases outside the gene matches. The CDR3 extends over 16 amino acids. Per germline, CDR1 MNHNS and CDR2 SASEGT. DNA for the CDR3: TGTGCCAGCAGTGAGCCAATACAGGGGGGCAATCAGCCCCAGCATTTT. This codes for CASSEPIQGGNQPQHF.

V gene TRBV5-1 combines with J gene TRBJ2-7; 7 bases are a match to TRBD1. The junction had 10 bases not matched to a gene; V was cut back by 4 bases and J by 0 bases. CDR3 size: 16 residues. Per the germline V gene, CDR1 is SGHRS and CDR2 is YFSETQ. CDR3 nucleotides: TGCGCCAGCAGCCTACAGTCTTGGGACAGCTCCTACGAGCAGTACTTC. Translation: CASSLQSWDSSYEQYF.

The CDR3 DNA is TGTGCCAGCAGATCCGGGACAGGGTGGAATGAGCAGTTCTTC. Protein product: CASRSGTGWNEQFF. The chain joins TRBV6-5 to TRBJ2-1; 9 nucleotides line up with TRBD1. Trimming at V came to 6 bases and at J to 7 bases, leaving 7 bases not matched to a gene. The CDR3 spans 14 residues. The germline V gene encodes CDR1 MNHEY and CDR2 SVGAGI.

The rearrangement uses TRBV5-6 and TRBJ2-7, with 7 bases aligning to TRBD2. The CDR3 spans 16 residues. Germline V gene data show CDR1 as SGHDT and CDR2 as YYEEEE. The V and J ends lost 5 bases and 4 bases, in that order; junction bases with no gene match: 15. CDR3 nucleotide sequence: TGTGCCAGCAGTGAGATCACGGGGCTAGCGGTATACGAGCAGTACTTC. It yields the protein CASSEITGLAVYEQYF.

V gene TRBV18 combines with J gene TRBJ2-3; 13 bases map to TRBD2. Germline lookup yields CDR1 KGHSH and CDR2 LQKENI. Trimming cost V 6 bases and J 5 bases; bases outside gene matches: 8. This CDR3 has 16 amino acids. The CDR3 sequence: CASSPGLAGSLDTQYF. CDR3 in DNA: TGTGCCAGCTCCCCGGGACTAGCGGGGTCATTAGATACGCAGTATTTT.

This chain links TRBV19 with TRBJ1-5; tentative D call: TRBD1 (5 bases). CDR1 is LNHDA, CDR2 SQIVND, per germline (reference sequence). The CDR3 has 14 residues. Trimming left V 10 bases short and J 3 bases short, with 16 bases between. The CDR3, as DNA: TGTGCCACCTCTCCCAGGGTACACAATCAGCCCCAGCATTTT. This gives the protein CATSPRVHNQPQHF.

In this sample, this clone turned up once. The chain combines TRBV3-1 (or the pseudogene TRBV3-2) with TRBJ1-2; the match to TRBD1 covers 8 bases. This CDR3 has 14 residues. Germline V gene lookup returns CDR1 LGHDT and CDR2 YNNKEL (reference sequence). V lost 4 bases to trimming and J lost 4 bases; unmatched junction nucleotides: 5. CDR3 sequence reads: CASSRTGPIYGYTF. The CDR3 coding sequence is TGTGCCAGCAGCCGGACAGGGCCTATCTATGGCTACACCTTC.

The gene calls are TRBV5-1 and TRBJ2-6; 8 bases are a match to TRBD1. This CDR3 is built from 18 residues. Losses at the gene ends were 3 bases for V and 0 bases for J; bases not matched to a gene: 8. Germline V gene sequence: CDR1 SGHRS, CDR2 YFSETQ. CDR3 sequence reads: CASSSFGTGSSGANVLTF. The CDR3 DNA is TGCGCCAGCAGCTCCTTCGGGACAGGTAGCTCTGGGGCCAACGTCCTGACTTTC.

The genes are TRBV30 and TRBJ2-7; 10 bases fit TRBD2. In germline, CDR1 is GTSNPN, CDR2 SVGIG (reference sequence). The CDR3 is 15 amino acids. V gave up 0 bases and J gave up 7 bases; unmatched junction bases: 9. The CDR3 loop reads CAWSVGLAGAGEQYF. DNA of the CDR3: TGTGCCTGGAGTGTAGGGCTAGCGGGAGCAGGTGAGCAGTACTTC.

V and J are TRBV3-1 (or the pseudogene TRBV3-2) and TRBJ1-2; D is undetermined. CDR3 length equals 13 residues. Trimming removed 2 bases at V and 8 bases at J, with 12 bases between. The germline gives CDR1 LGHDT, CDR2 YNNKEL (reference sequence). The CDR3 here is CASSQWSGFGYTF. In DNA form, the CDR3 reads TGTGCCAGCAGCCAATGGTCCGGGTTCGGCTACACCTTC.

The chain couples TRBV19 to TRBJ1-2; a possible D gene is TRBD1 (5 bases). Trimming shortened V by 5 bases and J by 3 bases, and 16 bases separated the two germline ends. This CDR3 is built from 15 residues. CDR1 is LNHDA, CDR2 SQIVND, per germline (reference sequence). CDR3 DNA: TGTGCCAGTAGTCCATGGCAGGGAAACTACTATGGCTACACCTTC. As protein: CASSPWQGNYYGYTF.

This chain joins TRBV30 and TRBJ1-3; D uncertain. Trimming cost V 0 bases and J 0 bases, with 6 bases left between them. Germline assignment: CDR1 GTSNPN and CDR2 SVGIG (reference sequence). This CDR3 has 14 amino acids. This CDR3 is CAWSVRFSGNTIYF. The CDR3 DNA is TGTGCCTGGAGTGTACGGTTCTCTGGAAACACCATATATTTT.

The chain employs TRBV2 and TRBJ2-2; 11 nucleotides line up with TRBD2. This CDR3 is 19 amino acids long. Germline V gene data show CDR1 as SNHLY and CDR2 as FYNNEI. V lost 6 bases, J lost 1 base, and 13 bases stayed unmatched. CDR3 in amino acids: CASRGSGLAGIWNTGELFF. The CDR3, as DNA: TGTGCCAGCAGGGGGTCCGGACTAGCGGGCATATGGAACACCGGGGAGCTGTTTTTT.

This sequence joins TRBV15 and TRBJ2-7; no reliable D call. Germline V CDR1 and CDR2: LNHNV, YYDKDF (reference sequence). CDR3 size: 14 residues. The V end lost 0 bases, the J end lost 5 bases, and 11 bases lay between the germline ends. The CDR3 DNA sequence: TGTGCCACCAGCAGAGAAGAGAACCTTGACGAGCAGTACTTC. Translated: CATSREENLDEQYF.

This chain connects TRBV19 to TRBJ1-1, with 9 bases matching TRBD1. Germline CDR1 and CDR2: LNHDA and SQIVND (reference sequence). The CDR3 totals 14 residues. V shed 5 bases and J 4 bases; nucleotides not matched to a gene: 5. CDR3 coding DNA: TGTGCCAGTAGTCCATCGGGACAGGGCACTGAAGCTTTCTTT. This translates into CASSPSGQGTEAFF.

This chain joins TRBV19 and TRBJ2-7; 8 bases are shared with TRBD2. CDR3 size: 15 residues. Germline V CDR1 and CDR2: LNHDA, SQIVND (reference sequence). After removal of 2 bases from V and 0 bases from J, the junction contained 3 bases not matched to a gene. The CDR3 sequence is CASSIQRESSYEQYF. In DNA, the CDR3 is TGTGCCAGTAGTATACAGCGGGAGAGCTCCTACGAGCAGTACTTC.

This chain links TRBV12-5 with TRBJ2-1; D is possibly TRBD1 (5 bases). In germline, CDR1 is LGHNT, CDR2 FRNRAP. This CDR3 comprises 13 residues. V lost 6 bases to trimming and J lost 5 bases, with 11 bases between them. DNA for the CDR3: TGTGCTAGTGGATCTGGACAAAACAATGAGCAGTTCTTC. Its protein is CASGSGQNNEQFF.

The chain uses TRBV5-1 and TRBJ2-5, with TRBD2 as a possible D gene (6 bases). The CDR3 loop spans 15 amino acids. Germline CDR1 SGHRS, CDR2 YFSETQ. Trimming removed 2 bases from V and 1 base from J, with 12 bases in between. CDR3 residues: CASSLYGGVQETQYF. In DNA form, the CDR3 reads TGCGCCAGCAGCTTATACGGCGGGGTCCAAGAGACCCAGTACTTC.

The chain is built from TRBV27 and TRBJ1-2; D is possibly TRBD1 (5 bases). Trimming shortened V by 2 bases and J by 0 bases, and 10 bases separated the two germline ends. The length of the CDR3 is 15 residues. CDR1 is MNHEY, CDR2 SMNVEV, per germline (reference sequence). The CDR3: CASSLVGAANYGYTF. CDR3 nucleotide sequence: TGTGCCAGCAGTTTAGTAGGGGCCGCTAACTATGGCTACACCTTC.